This T cell receptor beta chain was recovered during a study of CD8+ T cells in alopecia areata. Sequencing used cDNA as its template, made by extracting RNA and reverse transcribing it. The assay was immunoSEQ multiplex PCR, and TCRdb's table has in-frame clones only and misses some. This sample includes over 250,000 clones with no singletons; its ten biggest clones take up 1.2%. The pooled cutaneous lymph node cells were sorted using several markers (CD4, CD8alpha, NKG2D, NKG2ACE and others). There are a few counts of this clone. Gene names are mouse gene names. The sequence runs out 4 residues before the end of the CDR3; the remainder is reconstructed from the germline J gene. Germline values: CDR1 GKSSPN, CDR2 SITVG. The V end was cut by 0 bases, the J end by 0 bases, with 7 bases between. The CDR3 extends over 14 amino acids.

The chain is built from TRBV31 and TRBJ2-5, with D possibly called TRBD1 or TRBD2 (5 bases each). This clonotype was sampled from a C3H/HeJ mouse with alopecia areata. Strain haplotype (MHC): H2-k. The sample comprised CD4+ T cells sorted from a lymph node. The sequenced part of the CDR3 DNA is TGTGCCTGGAGTCTGGGGGATAACCAAGAC. This sequence encodes CAWSLGDNQD. The CDR3 reads in full as CAWSLGDNQDTQYF.